These 16 T cell receptor beta chains share one sample of origin, sequenced in a study of T cells expressing NK-cell markers (TCRdb year 2020). The library was built by means of 5' RACE. TCRdb records Illumina HiSeq 2000 as the sequencer. Each entry corresponds to one CDR3 protein sequence from reads that TCRdb reprocessed, and DNA is not given. For this sample, the table gives about 160,000 distinct CDR3 sequences. Of the sample, approximately 17% is held by the ten largest clones. Material for sequencing was blood T cells: a sorted CD56 or NKG2C T cell subset, CD4+ or CD8+ T cells, or bulk PBMC T cells (not recorded which). All receptors derive from a woman aged 18-70 years in good health.

The chain uses TRBV20-1 and TRBJ2-7; the D call from TCRdb, TRBD2, cannot be confirmed without DNA. Looked up from germline, CDR1 is DFQATT and CDR2 is SNEGSKA (reference sequence). The CDR3 has 13 residues. This CDR3 reads CSALRLVTYEQYF.

The genes are TRBV12-5 and TRBJ1-2; TCRdb names TRBD1, which stays unverified in the absence of DNA. From germline, CDR1 is LGHNT and CDR2 FRNRAP. CDR3 length: 15 amino acids. The CDR3 loop reads CASGLPLTTGDGYTF.

The rearrangement joins TRBV20-1 to TRBJ1-1; TCRdb picks TRBD1, but there is no DNA to check that call. The germline CDR1 and CDR2 sequences are DFQATT and SNEGSKA (reference sequence). This CDR3 comprises 14 residues. This chain's CDR3 is CSARPGSGNTEAFF.

The chain links TRBV28 to TRBJ2-3; TCRdb indicates TRBD1, and absent DNA this call remains unverified. CDR1 is MDHEN and CDR2 is SYDVKM in the germline V gene. This CDR3 is built from 14 residues. The CDR3 reads CASRKQGRTDTQYF.

The chain couples TRBV5-1 to TRBJ2-1; TCRdb names TRBD2, which stays unverified in the absence of DNA. CDR3 length: 18 residues. From germline, CDR1 is SGHRS and CDR2 YFSETQ. CDR3 residues: CASSLFPQLAGAYNEQFF. The entire variable domain, with the rest obtained from reference TRBV5-1 and TRBJ2-1, is as follows: KAGVTQTPRYLIKTRGQQVTLSCSPISGHRSVSWYQQTPGQGLQFLFEYFSETQRNKGNFPGRFSGRQFSNSRSEMNVSTLELGDSALYLCASSLFPQLAGAYNEQFFGPGTRLTVL.

The chain carries TRBV6-1 and TRBJ2-1; the D call from TCRdb, TRBD1, cannot be confirmed without DNA. CDR1 is MNHNS and CDR2 is SASEGT in the germline V gene. There are 14 residues in the CDR3. The CDR3 is CAAMMDSLYNEQFF.

The rearrangement joins TRBV12-3 or TRBV12-4 to TRBJ1-4. The length of the CDR3 is 12 residues. The CDR3 sequence: CASSGEAEKLFF.

This sequence joins TRBV5-1 and TRBJ2-2; TCRdb's assignment of TRBD1 cannot be checked, as there is no DNA. Germline-derived CDR1 and CDR2 are SGHRS and YFSETQ. This CDR3 region has 16 residues. The CDR3 sequence is CASSLTPGQGTGELFF. The full variable domain, completed using reference TRBV5-1 and TRBJ2-2, is KAGVTQTPRYLIKTRGQQVTLSCSPISGHRSVSWYQQTPGQGLQFLFEYFSETQRNKGNFPGRFSGRQFSNSRSEMNVSTLELGDSALYLCASSLTPGQGTGELFFGEGSRLTVL.

The gene calls are TRBV5-1 and TRBJ2-6; TCRdb's D call, TRBD1, is unchecked because there is no DNA. CDR3 length: 17 amino acids. Germline V gene lookup returns CDR1 SGHRS and CDR2 YFSETQ. The CDR3 loop is CASSSVTGLTGANVLTF.

The V and J genes are TRBV4-2 and TRBJ2-1; TCRdb's D call of TRBD2 is untestable without DNA. Germline CDR1 is LGHNA and CDR2 is YNFKEQ. This CDR3 is built from 15 residues. The chain's CDR3 is CASSQDAGGINEQFF.

This chain joins TRBV4-1 and TRBJ1-5; TCRdb's D call of TRBD1 is untestable without DNA. Germline V gives CDR1 MGHRA, CDR2 YSYEKL. The length of the CDR3 is 16 residues. CDR3 in amino acids: CASSQDLRRGTQPQHF.

The J gene is TRBJ2-7, the V gene TRBV28; TCRdb designates TRBD1, a call that cannot be tested without DNA. Germline V gene data show CDR1 as MDHEN and CDR2 as SYDVKM. The CDR3 runs 14 residues. The CDR3 region is CASSPGTGDREQYF.

J is TRBJ1-1 and V is TRBV10-3; TCRdb's D gene call, TRBD1, goes unchecked for lack of DNA. Germline CDR1 ENHRY, CDR2 SYGVKD. The CDR3 runs to 12 residues. CDR3: CATWDRGTEAFF.

This chain connects TRBV20-1 to TRBJ2-7. CDR3 length: 13 residues. Germline CDR1 reads DFQATT; CDR2 reads SNEGSKA (reference sequence). This CDR3 is CSAITPSSYEQYF.

The gene calls are TRBV5-5 and TRBJ2-5. The CDR3 spans 14 residues. Germline assignment: CDR1 SGHKS and CDR2 YYEKEE (reference sequence). This chain's CDR3 is CASSLGLFQETQYF. The whole variable domain, filled in from reference TRBV5-5 and TRBJ2-5, reads DAGVTQSPTHLIKTRGQQVTLRCSPISGHKSVSWYQQVLGQGPQFIFQYYEKEERGRGNFPDRFSARQFPNYSSELNVNALLLGDSALYLCASSLGLFQETQYFGPGTRLLVL.

This chain joins TRBV20-1 and TRBJ1-6; TCRdb gives TRBD1 as the D gene, but with no DNA this cannot be confirmed. Per the germline V gene, CDR1 is DFQATT and CDR2 is SNEGSKA (reference sequence). The CDR3 is 15 residues long. CDR3 residues: CSARERQGYNSPLHF.